The 14 T cell receptor beta chains in this list originate from one sample, sequenced in a study of PD-1 blockade in mismatch repair-deficient tumors. Method: immunoSEQ multiplex PCR; TCRdb's copy keeps in-frame clones and lacks some. Of 70,000 to 95,000 clones listed, about 82% were seen once; the top ten hold approximately 5.5%. The sequencing here drew on peripheral blood, taken 44 weeks after starting pembrolizumab. Receptors were obtained from an adult with mismatch repair-deficient cancer.

V is TRBV5-1 and J is TRBJ2-7; 8 positions match TRBD2. This CDR3 is 13 amino acids long. CDR1 and CDR2 (germline): SGHRS, YFSETQ. V trimming: 2 bases; J trimming: 6 bases; junction bases outside the gene matches: 4. CDR3 DNA sequence: TGCGCCAGCAGCTTACGTCGGGAGGGCGAGCAGTACTTC. Protein product: CASSLRREGEQYF.

V gene TRBV5-1 combines with J gene TRBJ2-1, with 8 bases lining up with TRBD2. J was trimmed by 6 bases and V by 5 bases; bases with no gene match: 7. In germline, CDR1 is SGHRS, CDR2 YFSETQ. The CDR3 covers 14 residues. The CDR3 DNA is TGCGCCAGCAGTATTGCTAGCGGGCTCAATGAGCAGTTCTTC. Translation gives CASSIASGLNEQFF. The full variable domain, in which reference TRBV5-1 and TRBJ2-1 provide the parts outside the CDR3, is KAGVTQTPRYLIKTRGQQVTLSCSPISGHRSVSWYQQTPGQGLQFLFEYFSETQRNKGNFPGRFSGRQFSNSRSEMNVSTLELGDSALYLCASSIASGLNEQFFGPGTRLTVL.

The rearrangement links TRBV21-1 to TRBJ1-1. TRBV21-1 is a known pseudogene. The CDR3 is made up of 12 amino acids. The CDR3 sequence is CASSKCEGEAFF. For the CDR3, the DNA is TGTGCCAGCAGCAAATGTGAGGGGGAAGCTTTCTTT.

The chain employs TRBV30 and TRBJ1-1; D is possibly TRBD1 (6 bases). The germline CDR1 and CDR2 sequences are GTSNPN and SVGIG (reference sequence). CDR3 length equals 13 residues. V lost 0 bases, J lost 7 bases, and 12 bases lay in between. The CDR3: CAWSVGRGNEAFF. The DNA of the CDR3 is TGTGCCTGGAGTGTGGGCAGGGGAAATGAAGCTTTCTTT. The complete variable domain, with remaining parts taken from reference TRBV30 and TRBJ1-1, reads SQTIHQWPATLVQPVGSPLSLECTVEGTSNPNLYWYRQAAGRGLQLLFYSVGIGQISSEVPQNLSASRPQDRQFILSSKKLLLSDSGFYLCAWSVGRGNEAFFGQGTRLTVV.

This clone was observed a single time. V and J are TRBV11-1 and TRBJ1-1; TRBD1 is a possible D gene (6 bases). This CDR3 is built from 13 residues. The germline V and J ends were trimmed by 5 bases and 4 bases, with 11 bases remaining between them. In germline, CDR1 is SGHAT, CDR2 FQDESV (reference sequence). The CDR3 here is CASSQQGATEAFF. The CDR3 coding sequence is TGTGCCAGCAGCCAACAGGGAGCCACTGAAGCTTTCTTT.

The gene calls are TRBV7-2 and TRBJ1-3; a possible D gene is TRBD1 (5 bases). The V gene's germline CDR1 is SGHTA and CDR2 FQGNSA. Trimming removed 5 bases at V and 1 base at J, with 9 bases between. The CDR3 sequence is 14 residues long. CDR3 coding DNA: TGTGCCAGCAGCCCCCAGGGATCTGGAAACACCATATATTTT. Translated, it gives CASSPQGSGNTIYF.

V usage is TRBV7-3 and J usage is TRBJ2-1; D uncertain. The CDR3 consists of 13 residues. Germline values: CDR1 SGHTA, CDR2 FQGTGA. With 2 bases removed from V and 10 bases from J, the gap between germline ends came to 12 bases. The CDR3 sequence is CASSLVAAGEQFF. CDR3 in DNA: TGTGCCAGCAGCTTAGTCGCAGCCGGGGAGCAGTTCTTC.

This clone occurred a few times. The V and J genes are TRBV28 and TRBJ1-2, with 7 positions matching TRBD1. Germline values: CDR1 MDHEN, CDR2 SYDVKM. V shed 8 bases, J shed 4 bases, and the junction held 7 bases outside the gene matches. This CDR3 region has 13 residues. The CDR3 DNA follows: TGTGCCAGCCTAACGACAGGGTTCTATGGCTACACCTTC. Translation gives CASLTTGFYGYTF.

This clone has just a few counts. The CDR3 coding sequence is TGTGCCTGCGCCGAAGATTTCACTGAAGCTTTCTTT. It codes for CACAEDFTEAFF. The J gene is TRBJ1-1, the V gene TRBV30; D not certain. Trimming removed 6 bases from V and 4 bases from J, with 12 bases in between. The CDR3 has 12 amino acids. Germline V gene sequence: CDR1 GTSNPN, CDR2 SVGIG (reference sequence).

V gene TRBV6-6 combines with J gene TRBJ2-1, with 10 bases aligning to TRBD1. V dropped 2 bases and J dropped 12; count of bases not matched to a gene: 10. The CDR3 runs 15 residues. Germline V gene data show CDR1 as MNHNY and CDR2 as SVGAGI (reference sequence). CDR3 coding DNA: TGTGCCAGCAGTTACCCAGTGACAGGGGGCTCGGGGCAGTTCTTC. Its protein is CASSYPVTGGSGQFF.

The rearrangement joins TRBV9 to TRBJ2-7; perhaps TRBD2 as D (6 bases). The CDR3 is 15 residues long. Germline CDR1 and CDR2: SGDLS and YYNGEE. V was shortened by 3 bases and J by 3 bases, with 16 bases between the two germline ends. The CDR3 sequence is CASSGAGTEYYEQYF. The CDR3 DNA reads as TGTGCCAGCAGCGGGGCCGGGACTGAATACTACGAGCAGTACTTC.

The CDR3 is CASSTFGLATGELFF. In nucleotides, the CDR3 is TGTGCCAGCAGCACCTTCGGACTAGCCACCGGGGAGCTGTTTTTT. This rearrangement joins TRBV7-2 to TRBJ2-2, with TRBD2 matching over 8 bases. Germline V gene lookup returns CDR1 SGHTA and CDR2 FQGNSA. The J segment lost 4 bases and the V segment lost 5 bases, leaving 6 bases of the junction unmatched. This CDR3 is 15 amino acids long.

The chain employs TRBV7-2 and TRBJ2-5; no definite D call. CDR1 and CDR2 from the germline V gene are SGHTA and FQGNSA. The V end was cut by 3 bases, the J end by 5 bases, with 10 bases between. This CDR3 is built from 13 residues. This chain's CDR3 is CASSLGISETQYF. The CDR3 bases are TGTGCCAGCAGCTTGGGGATTTCGGAGACCCAGTACTTC.

The J gene is TRBJ2-7, the V gene TRBV5-6; either TRBD1 or TRBD2 may fit D (6 bases each). Trimming stripped 3 bases from V and 7 bases from J, with 17 bases between. Germline V gene data show CDR1 as SGHDT and CDR2 as YYEEEE. There are 14 residues in the CDR3. CDR3 sequence (DNA): TGTGCCAGCAGCTCCCGGGGGCGTACGAGAGAGCAGTACTTC. Amino acids: CASSSRGRTREQYF. The complete variable domain, with remaining parts taken from reference TRBV5-6 and TRBJ2-7, reads DAGVTQSPTHLIKTRGQQVTLRCSPKSGHDTVSWYQQALGQGPQFIFQYYEEEERQRGNFPDRFSGHQFPNYSSELNVNALLLGDSALYLCASSSRGRTREQYFGPGTRLTVT.